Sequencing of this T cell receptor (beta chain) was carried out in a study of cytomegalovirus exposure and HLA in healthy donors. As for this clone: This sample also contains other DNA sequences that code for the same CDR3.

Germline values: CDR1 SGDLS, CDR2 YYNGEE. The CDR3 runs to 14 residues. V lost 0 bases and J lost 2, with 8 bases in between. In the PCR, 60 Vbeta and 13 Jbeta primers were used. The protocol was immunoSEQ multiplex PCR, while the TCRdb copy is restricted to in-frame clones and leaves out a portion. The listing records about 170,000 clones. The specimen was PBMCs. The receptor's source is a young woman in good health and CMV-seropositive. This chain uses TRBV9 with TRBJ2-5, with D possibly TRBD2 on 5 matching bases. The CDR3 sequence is CASSVGGQQETQYF. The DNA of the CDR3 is TGTGCCAGCAGCGTAGGCGGGCAGCAAGAGACCCAGTACTTC.